The entry below describes one TCR beta chain. What it recognizes is unknown. The source of the sample is a study of shared clonotypes between healthy human individuals. DNA at around 190 ng, 25,000 to 35,000 T cell genomes, went into sorted-subset replicate PCRs. Per the original data handling: ImmunoSEQ yielded junction-only sequences lacking quality scores, so filtering differed. Assay: immunoSEQ multiplex PCR; the TCRdb copy retains only in-frame clones and omits some. The V and J calls and clone size come from that table; D and trimming were worked out from the DNA. Here the sample spans millions of clones, more than 85% being singletons. General study points: For sorted subsets, rarefaction showed incomplete sequencing despite large depth.

This clonotype was obtained from a man aged 18 to 29 in good health. Some clones in this sample may be carry-over from other donors' samples. Source material: naive CD4+ T cells from PBMCs. Subset denoted: CD45RA+ positively selected.

The CDR3 spells CASSLGWGSAAKNEQFF. The CDR3 nucleotides are TGCGCCAGCAGCCTCGGGTGGGGGAGCGCAGCAAAAAATGAGCAGTTCTTC. The chain combines TRBV4-3 with TRBJ2-1; D tentatively fits TRBD1 or TRBD2 (5 bases each). Trimming took off 4 bases at V and 7 bases at J, with 23 bases between the two ends. The CDR3 is made up of 17 amino acids. Germline CDR1 reads LGHNA; CDR2 reads YSLEER.